Below are 16 T cell receptor beta chains sequenced from a single sample in a study of early T cells in non-severe SARS-CoV-2 infection. TCRdb independently ran MiXCR on the 5' RACE reads; one entry per CDR3 protein. The sample lists some 66,000 distinct CDR3 sequences, approximately 9.1% occurring once. The sample consisted of whole blood. The receptors derive from an adult who was a healthcare worker with PCR-confirmed SARS-CoV-2 infection or an uninfected control (not recorded which).

This clonotype was detected a few times. The chain employs TRBV4-2 and TRBJ2-7; 12 positions agree with TRBD2. The CDR3 length is 15 residues. The V and J ends lost 3 bases and 0 bases, in that order; junction bases with no gene match: 0. The germline gives CDR1 LGHNA, CDR2 YNFKEQ. The CDR3 DNA reads TGTGCCAGCAGCCAGGGACTAGCGGGCTCCTACGAGCAGTACTTC. Protein: CASSQGLAGSYEQYF.

This clonotype was observed at least ten times. This sequence joins TRBV10-3 and TRBJ1-1; 8 positions agree with TRBD1. The CDR3 is 17 amino acids. The trim removed 0 bases at V and 4 bases at J, leaving 10 bases unmatched. Germline lookup yields CDR1 ENHRY and CDR2 SYGVKD. The CDR3 loop reads CAISESGRGLMGTEAFF. In DNA form, the CDR3 reads TGTGCCATCAGTGAGTCAGGCAGGGGGCTGATGGGCACTGAAGCTTTCTTT.

This chain joins TRBV29-1 and TRBJ2-5; D is perhaps TRBD2 (5 bases). Germline CDR1 SQVTM, CDR2 ANQGSEA. This CDR3 has 13 amino acids. V lost 8 bases and J 9 bases, leaving 22 bases between the germline ends. CDR3 coding DNA: TGCAGCTCCCTTAGCGACGCCGGTTTGGCCCAGTACTTC. It translates to CSSLSDAGLAQYF. Using reference TRBV29-1 and TRBJ2-5 for the parts outside the CDR3, the full variable domain is SAVISQKPSRDICQRGTSLTIQCQVDSQVTMMFWYRQQPGQSLTLIATANQGSEATYESGFVIDKFPISRPNLTFSTLTVSNMSPEDSSIYLCSSLSDAGLAQYFGPGTRLLVL.

This clonotype was observed a handful of times. V is TRBV6-5 and J is TRBJ2-7, with TRBD1 matching 7 bases. The CDR3 contains 13 residues. CDR1 MNHEY and CDR2 SVGAGI come from the germline V gene. V trimming: 5 bases; J trimming: 2 bases; junction bases outside the gene matches: 3. The CDR3 sequence is CASSRDRTYEQYF. The DNA of the CDR3 is TGTGCCAGCAGTCGGGACAGAACCTACGAGCAGTACTTC.

This clonotype has a handful of counts. The chain employs TRBV20-1 and TRBJ2-5; the D is unclear. Per germline, CDR1 DFQATT and CDR2 SNEGSKA (reference sequence). V lost 4 bases to trimming and J lost 2 bases, with 8 bases between them. The CDR3 is 12 residues long. The CDR3 reads CSANFPQETQYF. Here the CDR3 DNA reads TGCAGTGCTAACTTTCCGCAAGAGACCCAGTACTTC.

This rearrangement joins TRBV5-8 to TRBJ2-5; 7 bases map to TRBD1. V gave up 3 bases and J gave up 4 bases; unmatched junction bases: 15. Germline V CDR1 and CDR2: SGHTS, YDEGEE. The CDR3 runs 17 residues. The CDR3 bases are TGTGCCAGCAGCTCCTCCCGCCGGGACAGAGCCTTAGAGACCCAGTACTTC. Translated: CASSSSRRDRALETQYF.

There are many counts of this clonotype. This rearrangement joins TRBV29-1 to TRBJ2-2; TRBD2 agrees at 8 bases. V trimming: 6 bases; J trimming: 4 bases; junction bases outside the gene matches: 7. Germline assignment: CDR1 SQVTM and CDR2 ANQGSEA. The CDR3 covers 14 residues. CDR3 protein: CSVAGTSSTGELFF. The CDR3 DNA sequence: TGCAGCGTCGCGGGGACTAGTAGCACCGGGGAGCTGTTTTTT.

The V gene is TRBV19, the J gene TRBJ2-7; 14 bases match TRBD2. The V gene's germline CDR1 is LNHDA and CDR2 SQIVND (reference sequence). Trimming at V came to 3 bases and at J to 5 bases, leaving 3 bases not matched to a gene. The CDR3 spans 15 residues. CDR3 amino acids: CASSMGLAGVDEQYF. DNA for the CDR3: TGTGCCAGTAGTATGGGACTAGCGGGAGTAGACGAGCAGTACTTC.

This clonotype came up a few times. The genes are TRBV18 and TRBJ2-3; weak D call: TRBD1 (6 bases). CDR1 is KGHSH and CDR2 is LQKENI in the germline V gene. The V and J ends lost 5 bases and 6 bases respectively, with 15 bases between them. The CDR3 is 14 residues long. The CDR3 sequence: CASSFDQQGDTQYF. The CDR3, as DNA: TGTGCCAGCTCATTCGACCAACAGGGTGATACGCAGTATTTT.

The genes are TRBV27 and TRBJ1-2; D might be TRBD1 (5 bases). The V end was cut by 4 bases, the J end by 8 bases, with 26 bases between. Germline CDR1 reads MNHEY; CDR2 reads SMNVEV (reference sequence). This CDR3 is built from 17 residues. The CDR3 DNA sequence: TGTGCCAGCAGTTCGGGACGGTCCGGGGCGGCCCTAGGAGGCTACACCTTC. Its translation: CASSSGRSGAALGGYTF.

V and J are TRBV9 and TRBJ2-1, with TRBD2 matching over 15 bases. In germline, CDR1 is SGDLS, CDR2 YYNGEE. The CDR3 is made up of 19 amino acids. The trim removed 4 bases at V and 5 bases at J, leaving 13 bases unmatched. This chain's CDR3 is CASSSIIRGLAGGNNEQFF. The CDR3 bases are TGTGCCAGCAGCTCCATTATTCGAGGACTAGCGGGAGGGAACAATGAGCAGTTCTTC.

This clonotype showed up many times. The rearrangement links TRBV29-1 to TRBJ1-1; TRBD1 might be the D (5 bases). V was shortened by 3 bases and J by 5 bases, with 7 bases between the two germline ends. Germline CDR1 and CDR2: SQVTM and ANQGSEA. CDR3 length: 11 residues. The CDR3 DNA reads as TGCAGCGTTGAGAAGGGGACTGAAGCTTTCTTT. It translates to CSVEKGTEAFF. Full variable domain (outside the CDR3, taken from reference TRBV29-1 and TRBJ1-1): SAVISQKPSRDICQRGTSLTIQCQVDSQVTMMFWYRQQPGQSLTLIATANQGSEATYESGFVIDKFPISRPNLTFSTLTVSNMSPEDSSIYLCSVEKGTEAFFGQGTRLTVV.

This clonotype was seen only a few times. The chain recombines TRBV11-3 with TRBJ2-2; D is possibly TRBD2 (6 bases). Germline values: CDR1 SGHNT, CDR2 YENEEA. Trimming cost V 5 bases and J 3 bases, with 10 bases left between them. This CDR3 is 14 amino acids long. The chain's CDR3 is CASSPGGDTGELFF. Written as DNA, the CDR3 is TGTGCCAGCAGCCCTGGAGGGGACACCGGGGAGCTGTTTTTT.

This clonotype was counted only a few times. The chain has TRBV28 and TRBJ2-7; TRBD2 agrees at 12 bases. The CDR3 runs 15 residues. CDR1 and CDR2 (germline): MDHEN, SYDVKM. Losses at the gene ends were 7 bases for V and 4 bases for J; bases not matched to a gene: 8. The CDR3 sequence is CASTPSGRAGYEQYF. Here the CDR3 DNA reads TGTGCCAGCACCCCTAGCGGGAGGGCCGGGTACGAGCAGTACTTC.

This clonotype was seen a few times. V and J are TRBV5-5 and TRBJ1-5; 9 bases are shared with TRBD1. J lost 7 bases, V lost 3 bases, and 8 bases had no gene match. This CDR3 contains 15 residues. Germline V CDR1 and CDR2: SGHKS, YYEKEE (reference sequence). CDR3 in DNA: TGTGCCAGCAGCTCGATCCGGGACAGGGACCAGCCCCAGCATTTT. Protein product: CASSSIRDRDQPQHF.

The table lists this clonotype with many counts. The chain is built from TRBV29-1 and TRBJ2-2; the D is unclear. V shed 3 bases and J shed 1 base, with 15 bases lying between them. The CDR3 loop spans 16 amino acids. CDR1 and CDR2 (germline): SQVTM, ANQGSEA. Written as DNA, the CDR3 is TGCAGCGTTGATGGCCCGAGGTCAGGGAACACCGGGGAGCTGTTTTTT. Protein sequence: CSVDGPRSGNTGELFF.